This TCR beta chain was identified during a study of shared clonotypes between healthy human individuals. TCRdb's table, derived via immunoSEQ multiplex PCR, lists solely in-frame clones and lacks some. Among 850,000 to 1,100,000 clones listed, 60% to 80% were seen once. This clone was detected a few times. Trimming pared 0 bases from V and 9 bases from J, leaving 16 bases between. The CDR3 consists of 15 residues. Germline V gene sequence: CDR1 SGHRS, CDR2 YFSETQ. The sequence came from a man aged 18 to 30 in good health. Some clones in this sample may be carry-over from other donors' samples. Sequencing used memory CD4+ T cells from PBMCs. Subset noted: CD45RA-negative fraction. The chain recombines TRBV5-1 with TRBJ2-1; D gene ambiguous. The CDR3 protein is CASSLEAYFVTEQFF. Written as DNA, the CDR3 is TGCGCCAGCAGCTTGGAGGCCTACTTCGTCACTGAGCAGTTCTTC. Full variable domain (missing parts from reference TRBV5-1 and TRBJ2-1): KAGVTQTPRYLIKTRGQQVTLSCSPISGHRSVSWYQQTPGQGLQFLFEYFSETQRNKGNFPGRFSGRQFSNSRSEMNVSTLELGDSALYLCASSLEAYFVTEQFFGPGTRLTVL.